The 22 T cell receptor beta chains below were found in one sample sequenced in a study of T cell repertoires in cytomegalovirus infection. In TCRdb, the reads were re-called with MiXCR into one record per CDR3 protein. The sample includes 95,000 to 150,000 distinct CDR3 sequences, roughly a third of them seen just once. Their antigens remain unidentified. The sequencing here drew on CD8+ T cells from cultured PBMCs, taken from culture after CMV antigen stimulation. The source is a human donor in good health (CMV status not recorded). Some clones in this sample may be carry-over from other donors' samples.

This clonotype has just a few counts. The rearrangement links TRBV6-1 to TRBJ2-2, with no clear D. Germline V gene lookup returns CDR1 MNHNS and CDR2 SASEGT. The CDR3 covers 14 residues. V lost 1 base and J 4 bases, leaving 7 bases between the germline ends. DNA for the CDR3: TGTGCCAGCAGTGAAGGGTGGGGCACCGGGGAGCTGTTTTTT. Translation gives CASSEGWGTGELFF.

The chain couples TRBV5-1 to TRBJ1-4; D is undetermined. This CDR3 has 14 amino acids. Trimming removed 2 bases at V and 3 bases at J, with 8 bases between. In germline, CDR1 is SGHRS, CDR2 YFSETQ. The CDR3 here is CASSFGTANEKLFF. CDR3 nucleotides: TGCGCCAGCAGCTTTGGTACGGCTAATGAAAAACTGTTTTTT.

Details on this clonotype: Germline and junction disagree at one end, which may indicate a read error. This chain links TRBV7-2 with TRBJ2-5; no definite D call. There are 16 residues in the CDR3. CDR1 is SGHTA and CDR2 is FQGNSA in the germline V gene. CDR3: CASSLRSVGWEETQCF. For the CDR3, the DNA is TGTGCCAGCAGCTTACGGTCCGTCGGTTGGGAAGAGACCCAGTGCTTT.

CDR3 loop: CASSELPASVGGELFF. The CDR3 coding sequence is TGTGCCAGCAGTGAACTCCCGGCTTCAGTTGGCGGGGAGCTGTTTTTT. This sequence joins TRBV6-1 and TRBJ2-2; D remains unclear. Germline V lookup: CDR1 MNHNS, CDR2 SASEGT. Trimming pared 2 bases from V and 7 bases from J, leaving 17 bases between. The CDR3 sequence is 16 residues long.

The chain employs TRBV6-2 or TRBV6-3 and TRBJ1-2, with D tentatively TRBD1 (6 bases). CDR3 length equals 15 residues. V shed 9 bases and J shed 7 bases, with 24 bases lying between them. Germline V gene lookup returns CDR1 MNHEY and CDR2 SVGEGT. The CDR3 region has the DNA TGTGCCAGTTGTGTGTTCCAGGACAGCTCTGTTGGCTACACCTTC. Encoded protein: CASCVFQDSSVGYTF.

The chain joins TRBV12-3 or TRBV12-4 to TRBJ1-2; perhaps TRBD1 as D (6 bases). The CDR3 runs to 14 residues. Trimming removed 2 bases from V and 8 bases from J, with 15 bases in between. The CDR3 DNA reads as TGTGCCAGCAGTTTATTGCCAGGGGTATTAGGCTACACCTTC. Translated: CASSLLPGVLGYTF.

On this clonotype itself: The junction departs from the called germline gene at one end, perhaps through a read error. CDR3 in DNA: TGTGCCAGCAGTTTGGGAGTCTTC. Its protein product is CASSLGVF. The gene calls are TRBV12-3 or TRBV12-4 and TRBJ1-2; D not certain. The CDR3 consists of 8 residues.

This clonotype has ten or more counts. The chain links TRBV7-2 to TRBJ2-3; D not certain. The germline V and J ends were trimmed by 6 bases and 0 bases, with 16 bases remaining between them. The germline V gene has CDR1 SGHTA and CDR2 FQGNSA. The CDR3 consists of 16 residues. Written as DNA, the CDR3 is TGTGCCAGCAGTGCTACGGTCGGATATAGCACAGATACGCAGTATTTT. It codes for CASSATVGYSTDTQYF.

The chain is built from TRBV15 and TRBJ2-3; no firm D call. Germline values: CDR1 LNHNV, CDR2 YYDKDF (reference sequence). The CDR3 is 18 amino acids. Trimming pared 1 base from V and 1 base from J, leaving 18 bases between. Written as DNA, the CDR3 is TGTGCCACCAGCAGAGTTCCCGGCACGCAGGCAGGCACAGATACGCAGTATTTT. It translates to CATSRVPGTQAGTDTQYF.

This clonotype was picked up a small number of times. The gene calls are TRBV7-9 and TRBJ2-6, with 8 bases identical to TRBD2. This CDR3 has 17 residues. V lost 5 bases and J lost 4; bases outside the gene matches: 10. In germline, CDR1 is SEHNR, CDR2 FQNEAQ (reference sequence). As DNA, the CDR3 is TGTGCCAGCAGCCCTCTCACGGGAGGGGACGGGGCCAACGTCCTGACTTTC. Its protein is CASSPLTGGDGANVLTF.

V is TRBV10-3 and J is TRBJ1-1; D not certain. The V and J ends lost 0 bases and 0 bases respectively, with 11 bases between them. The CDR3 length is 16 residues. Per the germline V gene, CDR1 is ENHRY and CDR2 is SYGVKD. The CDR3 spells CAISESIPGLNTEAFF. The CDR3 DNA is TGTGCCATCAGTGAGTCGATCCCCGGGCTGAACACTGAAGCTTTCTTT.

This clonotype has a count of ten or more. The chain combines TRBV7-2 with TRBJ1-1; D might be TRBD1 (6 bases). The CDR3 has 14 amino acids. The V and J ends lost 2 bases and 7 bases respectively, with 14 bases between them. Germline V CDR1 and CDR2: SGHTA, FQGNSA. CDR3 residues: CASSLSPGDHEAFF. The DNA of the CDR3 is TGTGCCAGCAGCTTAAGCCCAGGGGACCATGAAGCTTTCTTT.

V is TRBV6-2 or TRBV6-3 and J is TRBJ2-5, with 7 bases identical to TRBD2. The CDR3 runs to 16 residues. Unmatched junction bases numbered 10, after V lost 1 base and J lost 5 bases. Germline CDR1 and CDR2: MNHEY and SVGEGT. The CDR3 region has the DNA TGTGCCAGCAGTTACTTGCTAGCGGCCGTGGTGGAGACCCAGTACTTC. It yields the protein CASSYLLAAVVETQYF.

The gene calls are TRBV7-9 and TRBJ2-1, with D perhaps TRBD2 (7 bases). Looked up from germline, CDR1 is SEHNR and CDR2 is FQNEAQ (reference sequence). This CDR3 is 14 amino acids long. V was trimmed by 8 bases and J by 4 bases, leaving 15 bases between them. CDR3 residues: CASLGGGRYNEQFF. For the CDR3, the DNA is TGTGCCAGCCTAGGGGGGGGGAGGTACAATGAGCAGTTCTTC.

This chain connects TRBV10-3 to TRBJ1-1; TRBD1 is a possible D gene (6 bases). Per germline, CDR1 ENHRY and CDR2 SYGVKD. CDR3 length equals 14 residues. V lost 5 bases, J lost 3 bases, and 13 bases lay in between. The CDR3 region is CAISQGSGDTEAFF. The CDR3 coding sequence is TGTGCCATCAGTCAGGGGTCGGGAGACACTGAAGCTTTCTTT.

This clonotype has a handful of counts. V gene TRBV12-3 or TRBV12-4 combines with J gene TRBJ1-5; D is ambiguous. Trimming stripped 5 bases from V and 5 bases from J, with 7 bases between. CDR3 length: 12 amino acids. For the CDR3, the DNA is TGTGCCAGCAGTCCGTCATATCAGCCCCAGCATTTT. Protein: CASSPSYQPQHF.

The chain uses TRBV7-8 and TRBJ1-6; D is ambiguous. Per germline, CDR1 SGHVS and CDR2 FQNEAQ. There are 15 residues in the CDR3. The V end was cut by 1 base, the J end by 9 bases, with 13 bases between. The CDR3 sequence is CASSLDLANSSPLHF. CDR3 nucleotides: TGTGCCAGCAGCTTAGACCTAGCTAATAGTTCACCCCTCCACTTT. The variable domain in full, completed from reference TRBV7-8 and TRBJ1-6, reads GAGVSQSPRYKVAKRGQDVALRCDPISGHVSLFWYQQALGQGPEFLTYFQNEAQLDKSGLPSDRFFAERPEGSVSTLKIQRTQQEDSAVYLCASSLDLANSSPLHFGNGTRLTVT.

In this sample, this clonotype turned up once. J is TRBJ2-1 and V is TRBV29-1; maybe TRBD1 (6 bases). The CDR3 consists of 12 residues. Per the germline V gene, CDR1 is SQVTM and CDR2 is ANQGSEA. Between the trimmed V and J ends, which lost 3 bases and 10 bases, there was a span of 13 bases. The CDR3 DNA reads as TGCAGCGTTGAGGCCAGGGGATACGAGCAGTTCTTC. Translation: CSVEARGYEQFF.

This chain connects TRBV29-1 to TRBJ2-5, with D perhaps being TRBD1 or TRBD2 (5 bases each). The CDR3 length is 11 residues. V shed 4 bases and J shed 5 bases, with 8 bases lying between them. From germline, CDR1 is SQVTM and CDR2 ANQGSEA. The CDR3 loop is CSVVWGETQYF. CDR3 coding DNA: TGCAGCGTTGTATGGGGGGAGACCCAGTACTTC.

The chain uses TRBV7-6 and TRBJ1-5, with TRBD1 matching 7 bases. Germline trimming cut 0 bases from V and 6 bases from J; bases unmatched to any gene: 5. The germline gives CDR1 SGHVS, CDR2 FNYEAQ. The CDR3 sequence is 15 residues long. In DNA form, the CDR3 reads TGTGCCAGCAGCTTAGCAGGGGGCTTAGGTCAGCCCCAGCATTTT. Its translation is CASSLAGGLGQPQHF.

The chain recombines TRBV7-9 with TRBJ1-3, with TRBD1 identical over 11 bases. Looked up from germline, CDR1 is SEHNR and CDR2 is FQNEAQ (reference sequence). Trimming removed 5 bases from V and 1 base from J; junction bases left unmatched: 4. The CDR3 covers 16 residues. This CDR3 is CASSPGTGGSGNTIYF. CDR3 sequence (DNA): TGTGCCAGCAGCCCCGGGACAGGGGGATCTGGAAACACCATATATTTT.

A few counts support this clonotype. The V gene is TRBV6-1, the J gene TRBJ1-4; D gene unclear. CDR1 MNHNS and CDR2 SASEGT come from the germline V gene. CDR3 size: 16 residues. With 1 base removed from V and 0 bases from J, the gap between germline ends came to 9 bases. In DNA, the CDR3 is TGTGCCAGCAGTGAAGATTGGCTTGCAACTAATGAAAAACTGTTTTTT. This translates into CASSEDWLATNEKLFF.